A single T cell receptor (beta chain) is shown here with its context. Across about 22 US areas, participants ranged in age from 18 to 89 years. Some clones are missing from TCRdb's copy, which holds only in-frame ones; the method was immunoSEQ multiplex PCR. The sample yields approximately 250,000 clones, almost 85% seen once. The sample comes from a study of blood T cell repertoires in COVID-19. V was trimmed by 0 bases and J by 0 bases, leaving 6 bases between them. CDR3 length: 15 amino acids. Germline V gene data show CDR1 as LGHDT and CDR2 as YNNKEL (reference sequence). This sequence originates from a woman in her forties or fifties with acute COVID-19. Sequencing input: PBMCs or T cells enriched from blood (not recorded which). V gene TRBV3-1 (or the pseudogene TRBV3-2) combines with J gene TRBJ1-3, with D hard to call. CDR3 coding DNA: TGTGCCAGCAGCCAAGAACAGAGCTCTGGAAACACCATATATTTT. Translated: CASSQEQSSGNTIYF.